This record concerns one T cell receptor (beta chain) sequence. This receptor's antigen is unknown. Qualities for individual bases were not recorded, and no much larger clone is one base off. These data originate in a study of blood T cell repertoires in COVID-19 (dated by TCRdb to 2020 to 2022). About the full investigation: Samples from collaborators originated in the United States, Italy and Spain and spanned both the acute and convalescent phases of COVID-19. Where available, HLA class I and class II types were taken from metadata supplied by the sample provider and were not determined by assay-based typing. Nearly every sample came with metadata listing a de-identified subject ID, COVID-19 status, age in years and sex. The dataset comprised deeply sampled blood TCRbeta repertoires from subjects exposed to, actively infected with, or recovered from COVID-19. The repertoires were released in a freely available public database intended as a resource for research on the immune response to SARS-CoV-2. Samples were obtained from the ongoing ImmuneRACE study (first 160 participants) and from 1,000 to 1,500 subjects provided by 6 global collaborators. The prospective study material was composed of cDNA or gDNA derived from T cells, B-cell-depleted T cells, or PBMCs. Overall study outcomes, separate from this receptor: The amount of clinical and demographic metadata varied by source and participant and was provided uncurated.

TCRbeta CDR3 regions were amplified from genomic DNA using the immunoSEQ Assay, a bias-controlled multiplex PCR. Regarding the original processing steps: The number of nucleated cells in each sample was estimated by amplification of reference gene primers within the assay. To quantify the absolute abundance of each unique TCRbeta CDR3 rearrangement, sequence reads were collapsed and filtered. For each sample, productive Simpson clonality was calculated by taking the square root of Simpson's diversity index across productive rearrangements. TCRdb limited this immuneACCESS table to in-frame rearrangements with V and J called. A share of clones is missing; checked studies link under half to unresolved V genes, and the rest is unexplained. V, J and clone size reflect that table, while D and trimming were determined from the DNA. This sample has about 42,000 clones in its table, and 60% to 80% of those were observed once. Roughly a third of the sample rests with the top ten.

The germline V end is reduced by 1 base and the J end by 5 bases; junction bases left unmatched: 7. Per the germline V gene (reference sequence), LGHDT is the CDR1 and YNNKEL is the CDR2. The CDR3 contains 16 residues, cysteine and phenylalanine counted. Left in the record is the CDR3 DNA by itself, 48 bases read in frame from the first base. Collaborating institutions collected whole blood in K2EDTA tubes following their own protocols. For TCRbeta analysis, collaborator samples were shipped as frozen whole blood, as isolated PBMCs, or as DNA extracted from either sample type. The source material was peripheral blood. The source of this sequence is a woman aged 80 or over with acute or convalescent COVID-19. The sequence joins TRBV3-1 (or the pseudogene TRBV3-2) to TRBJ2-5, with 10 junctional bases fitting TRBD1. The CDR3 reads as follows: CASSQVVDRGSETQYF. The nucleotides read TGTGCCAGCAGCCAAGTTGTGGACAGGGGGTCCGAGACCCAGTACTTC.